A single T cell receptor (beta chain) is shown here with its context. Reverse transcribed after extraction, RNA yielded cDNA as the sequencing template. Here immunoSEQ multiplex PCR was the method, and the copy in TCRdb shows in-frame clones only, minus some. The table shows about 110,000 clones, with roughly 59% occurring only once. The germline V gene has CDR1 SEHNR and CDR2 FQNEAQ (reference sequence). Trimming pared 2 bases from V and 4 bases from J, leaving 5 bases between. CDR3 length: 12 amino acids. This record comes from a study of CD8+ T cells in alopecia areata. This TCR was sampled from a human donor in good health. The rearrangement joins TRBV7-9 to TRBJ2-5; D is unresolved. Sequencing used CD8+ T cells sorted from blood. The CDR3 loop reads CASSLFRETQYF. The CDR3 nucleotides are TGTGCCAGCAGCTTATTCCGAGAGACCCAGTACTTC.